A single sample is the source of the 10 T cell receptor beta chains below, sequenced in a study of blood T cell repertoires in COVID-19. Sequenced by immunoSEQ multiplex PCR; TCRdb stores in-frame clones only, minus some. The sample gives hundreds of thousands of clones, 80% to 90% of which show up once; approximately 4.8% is in the top ten. The specimen sequenced was PBMCs or T cells enriched from blood (not recorded which). The receptors shown here come from a woman aged 50 to 60 who had been exposed to COVID-19.

The chain carries TRBV10-1 and TRBJ2-5; TRBD2 might be the D (6 bases). The CDR3 is 17 residues long. The germline V and J ends were trimmed by 2 bases and 2 bases, with 18 bases remaining between them. From germline, CDR1 is WNHNN and CDR2 SYGVQD (reference sequence). This CDR3 reads CASSERKPGTLQETQYF. CDR3 nucleotide sequence: TGCGCCAGCAGTGAGCGGAAACCTGGGACTCTACAAGAGACCCAGTACTTC.

The V call is TRBV11-2, the J call TRBJ1-6; 9 bases fit TRBD1. This CDR3 contains 18 residues. The J segment lost 5 bases and the V segment lost 3 bases, leaving 11 bases of the junction unmatched. Per the germline V gene, CDR1 is SGHAT and CDR2 is FQNNGV. The DNA of the CDR3 is TGTGCCAGCAGCTTCTCTTTCCTATGGACAGGGGATAATTCACCCCTCCACTTT. This sequence encodes CASSFSFLWTGDNSPLHF.

The chain recombines TRBV7-2 with TRBJ2-2, with unresolved D. The CDR3 runs 15 residues. V lost 6 bases and J 6 bases, leaving 17 bases between the germline ends. The germline V gene has CDR1 SGHTA and CDR2 FQGNSA. The CDR3 DNA sequence: TGTGCCAGCAGATCTACCGGGTCACCGGCCGGGGAGCTGTTTTTT. It codes for CASRSTGSPAGELFF.

The chain is built from TRBV7-2 and TRBJ2-7, with D perhaps matching TRBD1 (5 bases). V was pared by 5 bases and J by 1 base, with 15 bases between. Germline-derived CDR1 and CDR2 are SGHTA and FQGNSA. This CDR3 has 15 amino acids. The CDR3 DNA reads as TGTGCCAGCAGCCCCAGGTCTAGGGGATCCTACGAGCAGTACTTC. Its protein is CASSPRSRGSYEQYF.

The chain employs TRBV5-4 and TRBJ2-3, with 12 bases lining up with TRBD2. J gave up 3 bases and V 4 bases, and 3 bases lay outside the gene matches. From germline, CDR1 is SGHNT and CDR2 YYREEE (reference sequence). The CDR3 has 15 residues. The CDR3 bases are TGTGCCAGCAGCCTGACTAGCGGGGGTACAGATACGCAGTATTTT. Translating it yields CASSLTSGGTDTQYF.

J is TRBJ2-1 and V is TRBV11-3; 13 bases align to TRBD2. Per the germline V gene, CDR1 is SGHNT and CDR2 is YENEEA. V dropped 3 bases and J dropped 6; count of bases not matched to a gene: 11. CDR3 length: 18 amino acids. CDR3 sequence: CASSLRTSGGPEGNEQFF. As DNA, the CDR3 is TGTGCCAGCAGCTTGAGGACTAGCGGGGGACCTGAAGGCAATGAGCAGTTCTTC.

CDR3 loop: CASSLADLGAGSYNSPLHF. CDR3 coding DNA: TGTGCCAGCAGCTTGGCCGACCTTGGCGCGGGGTCCTATAATTCACCCCTCCACTTT. The chain employs TRBV5-5 and TRBJ1-6, with D hard to call. V was clipped by 0 bases and J by 1 base, with 17 bases between them. This CDR3 is built from 19 residues. Per the germline V gene, CDR1 is SGHKS and CDR2 is YYEKEE (reference sequence).

The V call is TRBV6-5, the J call TRBJ1-2, with 11 bases fitting TRBD1. CDR3 length: 14 amino acids. The germline gives CDR1 MNHEY, CDR2 SVGAGI. With 4 bases clipped from V and 7 bases from J, the junction kept 5 bases outside the gene matches. For the CDR3, the DNA is TGTGCCAGCAGTTTTCCGGGACAGGGGGTTGGCTACACCTTC. Protein product: CASSFPGQGVGYTF.

The chain links TRBV18 to TRBJ2-5; D is ambiguous. CDR1 KGHSH and CDR2 LQKENI come from the germline V gene. Trimming took 4 bases from V and 4 from J, leaving 10 bases between them. This CDR3 contains 13 residues. CDR3 in DNA: TGTGCCAGCTCACTTTCTATTAGAGAGACCCAGTACTTC. Protein sequence: CASSLSIRETQYF.

The chain uses TRBV10-1 and TRBJ1-1; the match to TRBD1 covers 7 bases. V lost 3 bases to trimming and J lost 6 bases; unmatched junction nucleotides: 4. This CDR3 has 13 amino acids. Per germline, CDR1 WNHNN and CDR2 SYGVQD (reference sequence). The CDR3 protein is CASSEIGQAEAFF. CDR3 sequence (DNA): TGCGCCAGCAGTGAAATAGGACAGGCTGAAGCTTTCTTT.